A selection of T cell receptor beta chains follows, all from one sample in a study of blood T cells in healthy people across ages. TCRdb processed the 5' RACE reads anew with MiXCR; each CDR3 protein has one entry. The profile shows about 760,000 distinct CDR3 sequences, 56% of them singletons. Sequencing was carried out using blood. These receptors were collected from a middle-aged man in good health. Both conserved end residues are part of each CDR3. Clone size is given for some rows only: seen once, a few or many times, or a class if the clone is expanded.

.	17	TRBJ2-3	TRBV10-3	CAISGPLSSGSTDTQYF
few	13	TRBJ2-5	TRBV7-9	CASSLHHQETQYF
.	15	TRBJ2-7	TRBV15	CATSTPRGSEYEQYF
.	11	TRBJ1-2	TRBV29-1	CSVETGEGYTF
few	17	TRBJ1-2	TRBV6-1	CASSELNRSSYPYGYTF
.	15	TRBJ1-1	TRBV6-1	CASSPIQGVNTEAFF
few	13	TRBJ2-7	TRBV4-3	CASSSQWGDEQYF
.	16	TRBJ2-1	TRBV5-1	CASSLGTGTGDNEQFF
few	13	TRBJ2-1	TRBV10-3	CATAAGGRNEQFF
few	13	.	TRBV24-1	CATSVPGRHEQYF
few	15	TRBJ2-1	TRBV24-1	CATSGASGDYNEQFF